This TCR beta chain appears in the sequencing data of a study of blood T cell repertoires in COVID-19. Produced via immunoSEQ multiplex PCR; TCRdb's table is partial and in-frame only. Found here are a few hundred thousand clones, 65% to 90% of them singletons; the top ten hold approximately 4.2%. V trimming: 0 bases; J trimming: 2 bases; junction bases outside the gene matches: 4. Germline CDR1 SGHNT, CDR2 YYREEE (reference sequence). The CDR3 covers 15 residues. This chain links TRBV5-4 with TRBJ2-7; TRBD1 matches at 8 bases. This clonotype was obtained from a woman aged 40 to 49 with acute COVID-19. What was sequenced was PBMCs or T cells enriched from blood (not recorded which). CDR3 protein: CASSLDGQGAYEQYF. CDR3 in DNA: TGTGCCAGCAGCTTGGACGGACAGGGTGCCTACGAGCAGTACTTC.